This TCR beta chain was recovered during a study of blood T cells in healthy people across ages (dated by TCRdb to the mid-2010s). Looking at the study overall: In model experiments, template switching captured roughly one uniquely barcoded TCR beta cDNA molecule for every two T cells. Using deep sequencing normalized with unique cDNA molecular identifiers, the study measured how TCR beta repertoire diversity changes with age. Four age groups were formed from the donors: young (average approximately 16 years), middle-aged (approximately 41), aged (around 68) and long-lived (more than 75). To avoid experimental bias, donors of different ages were distributed randomly across sequencing lanes. Two additional independent replicas of 1 million unique cDNA reads from the same blood draw were analyzed for two donors (one aged 18 to 29 and one aged 80 or older).

This clonotype has a handful of counts. It has no known antigen specificity. Per-nucleotide qualities are absent, and no much larger clonotype sits a single base away. Systemically healthy Caucasian individuals from Russia, some 36 in total and aged about 6 to 100 years, were included as donors. Each donor gave approximately 10 milliliters of peripheral blood, collected into EDTA-treated Vacutainer tubes. PBMCs were isolated by Ficoll-Paque density-gradient centrifugation, with at least 6 million obtained per sample. Trizol reagent was used to extract total RNA from PBMCs, with at least 6 micrograms per sample. For every donor, flow cytometry on a PBMC aliquot measured the percentage of naive CD45RAhigh/CD27high T cells. Library preparation was by 5' RACE. TCRdb records Illumina HiSeq 2500 as the sequencer. The second PCR ran for about 6 to 12 cycles and used a J-beta primer mix along with a sample-barcoded 5' primer. A template-switch 5' adaptor carrying 12 random nucleotides introduced a unique molecular identifier onto each TCR beta cDNA molecule. At least 3 million CDR3-containing paired-end reads were obtained from each sample. First-strand cDNA was synthesized from all RNA with the Mint cDNA synthesis kit, primed by a TRBC-specific oligonucleotide. Following uracil-DNA glycosylase treatment, a first 18-cycle PCR with universal primers M1SS and BC2_uni_R was performed on all cDNA. Regarding the original processing steps: For normalization, 1 million high-quality reads were randomly selected from each sample, with every read carrying a distinct molecular identifier. Reads sharing molecular identifiers were discarded rather than binned into consensus sequences. MiTCR, with a Q25 quality threshold and the strictest error-elimination algorithm, was used for CDR3 identification, clonotype clustering and error correction. A nonparametric unseen species model using Euler transformation provided a lower-bound estimate of total TCR beta diversity. In TCRdb, the public reads were trimmed at Q25 with fastp and aligned with MiXCR, with productive beta chains retained. Every entry covers one CDR3 protein and lists the most common genes and DNA from its rows. What appears here as the V and J calls and clone size reflects TCRdb's work, not the paper's. Across this sample there are 1.4 million to 1.5 million distinct CDR3 sequences, with 40% to 50% seen only once. Of the sample, 6.5% to 10% is held by the ten largest clones.

Overall study results and their limits: Bulk unsorted PBMC profiling prevented conclusive comparison of naive and antigen-experienced compartments. Total diversity estimates from one million sequenced T cells were considered lower bounds and underestimates. A strong correlation was found between observed TCR beta diversity and the percentage of naive T cells measured by flow cytometry. Donor CMV infection status was unknown, potentially confounding age-related changes in expanded clonotypes. As age increased, observed TCR beta diversity per million T cells dropped in a roughly linear way, and a significant reduction was already evident by age about 36. Compared with the aged group, more naive CD4+ T cells, fewer expanded clones and increased TCR diversity were shown by the long-lived group, suggesting age selection.

The CDR3 sequence holds 14 residues, the cysteine and phenylalanine included. Only the CDR3 DNA is retained, 42 bases long and in frame from the first base. CDR1 and CDR2 are drawn from the germline V gene (reference sequence): SGHKS, YYEKEE. At the junction V is shortened by 0 bases and J by 0 bases, with 7 bases in between. The specimen sequenced was blood. The TCR sequence derives from a woman between 18 and 29 years old in good health. This chain joins TRBV5-5 to TRBJ2-7, with the D gene too uncertain to name. The DNA sequence follows: TGTGCCAGCAGCTTGGTTGTCTTCTCCTACGAGCAGTACTTC. It encodes CASSLVVFSYEQYF.